The subject of this entry is one T cell receptor (beta chain). Sequenced by immunoSEQ multiplex PCR; TCRdb stores in-frame clones only, minus some. The sample records some 130,000 clones, 88% being singletons. The data were obtained in a study of T cell responses to AZD1222 COVID-19 vaccine. Trimming took 3 bases from V and 0 from J, leaving 12 bases between them. This CDR3 comprises 16 residues. The V gene's germline CDR1 is LNHDA and CDR2 SQIVND (reference sequence). The specimen comprised peripheral blood, sampled on day 0 of AZD1222 vaccination. The chain links TRBV19 to TRBJ1-3; maybe TRBD1 (6 bases). The sequence was collected from an adult in good health. The CDR3 here is CASSIRTDISGNTIYF. As DNA, the CDR3 is TGTGCCAGTAGTATCCGGACAGACATCTCTGGAAACACCATATATTTT. Full variable domain (remainder filled in from reference TRBV19 and TRBJ1-3): DGGITQSPKYLFRKEGQNVTLSCEQNLNHDAMYWYRQDPGQGLRLIYYSQIVNDFQKGDIAEGYSVSREKKESFPLTVTSAQKNPTAFYLCASSIRTDISGNTIYFGEGSWLTVV.